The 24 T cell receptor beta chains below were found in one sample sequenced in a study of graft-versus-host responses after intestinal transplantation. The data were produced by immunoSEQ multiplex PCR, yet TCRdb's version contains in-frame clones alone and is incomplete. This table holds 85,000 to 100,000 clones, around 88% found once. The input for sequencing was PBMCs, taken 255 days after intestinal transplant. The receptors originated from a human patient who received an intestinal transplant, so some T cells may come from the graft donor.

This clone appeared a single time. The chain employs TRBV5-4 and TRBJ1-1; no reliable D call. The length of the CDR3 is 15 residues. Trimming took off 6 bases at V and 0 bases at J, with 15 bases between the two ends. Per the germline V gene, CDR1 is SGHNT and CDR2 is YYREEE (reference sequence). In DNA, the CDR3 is TGTGCCAGCACCAACCACGACCGAATGAACACTGAAGCTTTCTTT. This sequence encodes CASTNHDRMNTEAFF.

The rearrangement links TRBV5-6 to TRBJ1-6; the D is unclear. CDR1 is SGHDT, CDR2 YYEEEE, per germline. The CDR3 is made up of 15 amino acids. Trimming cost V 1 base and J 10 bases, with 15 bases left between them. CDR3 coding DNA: TGTGCCAGCAGCTTGAATTTAGATCCGACATCACCCCTCCACTTT. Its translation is CASSLNLDPTSPLHF. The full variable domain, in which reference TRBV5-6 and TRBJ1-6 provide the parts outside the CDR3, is DAGVTQSPTHLIKTRGQQVTLRCSPKSGHDTVSWYQQALGQGPQFIFQYYEEEERQRGNFPDRFSGHQFPNYSSELNVNALLLGDSALYLCASSLNLDPTSPLHFGNGTRLTVT.

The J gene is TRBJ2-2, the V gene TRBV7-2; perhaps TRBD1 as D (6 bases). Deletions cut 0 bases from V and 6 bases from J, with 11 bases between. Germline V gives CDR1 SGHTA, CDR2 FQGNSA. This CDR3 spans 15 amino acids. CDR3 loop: CASSLAGHGAGELFF. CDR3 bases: TGTGCCAGCAGCTTAGCGGGACATGGGGCCGGGGAGCTGTTTTTT.

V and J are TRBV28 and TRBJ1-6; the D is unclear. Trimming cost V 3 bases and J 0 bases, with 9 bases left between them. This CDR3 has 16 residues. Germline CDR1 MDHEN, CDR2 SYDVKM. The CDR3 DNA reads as TGTGCCAGCAGTTTCGGCATAGGCTCCTATAATTCACCCCTCCACTTT. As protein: CASSFGIGSYNSPLHF.

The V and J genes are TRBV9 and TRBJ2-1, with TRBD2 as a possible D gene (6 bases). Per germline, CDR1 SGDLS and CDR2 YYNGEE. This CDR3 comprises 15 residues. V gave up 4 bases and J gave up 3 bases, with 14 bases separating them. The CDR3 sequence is CASSTNSGSYNEQFF. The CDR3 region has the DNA TGTGCCAGCAGCACCAATTCCGGGAGCTACAATGAGCAGTTCTTC.

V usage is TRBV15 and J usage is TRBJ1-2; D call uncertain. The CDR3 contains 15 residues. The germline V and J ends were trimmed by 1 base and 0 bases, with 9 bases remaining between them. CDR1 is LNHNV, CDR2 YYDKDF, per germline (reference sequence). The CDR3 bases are TGTGCCACCAGCAGAGTCGAACCCTCTAACTATGGCTACACCTTC. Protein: CATSRVEPSNYGYTF.

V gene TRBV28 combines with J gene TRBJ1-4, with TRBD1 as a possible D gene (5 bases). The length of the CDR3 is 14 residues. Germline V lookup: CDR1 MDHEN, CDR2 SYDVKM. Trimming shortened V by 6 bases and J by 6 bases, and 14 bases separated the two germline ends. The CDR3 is CASSPLGEDEKLFF. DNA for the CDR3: TGTGCCAGCAGCCCCCTGGGGGAAGATGAAAAACTGTTTTTT.

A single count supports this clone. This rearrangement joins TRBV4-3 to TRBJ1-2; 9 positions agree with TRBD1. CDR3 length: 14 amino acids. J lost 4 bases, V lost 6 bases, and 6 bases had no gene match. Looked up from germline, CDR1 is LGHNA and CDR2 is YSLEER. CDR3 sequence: CASSRTGGGYGYTF. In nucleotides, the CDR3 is TGCGCCAGCAGTCGTACAGGGGGCGGCTATGGCTACACCTTC.

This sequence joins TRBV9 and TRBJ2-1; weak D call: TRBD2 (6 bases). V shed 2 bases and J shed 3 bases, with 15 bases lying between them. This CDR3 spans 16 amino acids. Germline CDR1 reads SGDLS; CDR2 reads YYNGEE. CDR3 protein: CASSVGGALIYNEQFF. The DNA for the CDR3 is TGTGCCAGCAGCGTTGGAGGGGCCCTTATCTACAATGAGCAGTTCTTC.

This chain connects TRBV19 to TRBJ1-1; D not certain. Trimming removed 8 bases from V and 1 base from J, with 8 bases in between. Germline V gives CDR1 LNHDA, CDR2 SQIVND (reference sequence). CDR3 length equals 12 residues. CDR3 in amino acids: CASLSGNTEAFF. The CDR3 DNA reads TGTGCCAGTTTATCAGGGAACACTGAAGCTTTCTTT.

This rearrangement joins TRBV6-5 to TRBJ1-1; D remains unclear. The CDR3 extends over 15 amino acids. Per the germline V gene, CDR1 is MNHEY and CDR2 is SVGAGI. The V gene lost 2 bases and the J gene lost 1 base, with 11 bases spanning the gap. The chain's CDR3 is CASSYLTGKNTEAFF. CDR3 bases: TGTGCCAGCAGTTACCTGACGGGAAAGAACACTGAAGCTTTCTTT.

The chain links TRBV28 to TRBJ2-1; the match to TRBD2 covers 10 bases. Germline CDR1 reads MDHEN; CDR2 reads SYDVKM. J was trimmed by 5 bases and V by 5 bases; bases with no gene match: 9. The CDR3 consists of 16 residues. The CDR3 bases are TGTGCCAGCAGTAGCCGTTGGACTAGCGGTAACAATGAGCAGTTCTTC. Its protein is CASSSRWTSGNNEQFF.

The CDR3 DNA sequence: TGTGCCAGCAACAGACTAGCCAATGAGCAGTTCTTC. This translates into CASNRLANEQFF. The gene calls are TRBV28 and TRBJ2-1, with 7 bases matching TRBD2. The germline CDR1 and CDR2 sequences are MDHEN and SYDVKM. The CDR3 consists of 12 residues. V gave up 7 bases and J gave up 6 bases; unmatched junction bases: 3.

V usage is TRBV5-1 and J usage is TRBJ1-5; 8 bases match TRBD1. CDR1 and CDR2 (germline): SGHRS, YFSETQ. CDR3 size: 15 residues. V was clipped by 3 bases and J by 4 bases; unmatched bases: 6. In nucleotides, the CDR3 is TGCGCCAGCAGCTCGTCAGGGGGCGCAAATCAGCCCCAGCATTTT. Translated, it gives CASSSSGGANQPQHF. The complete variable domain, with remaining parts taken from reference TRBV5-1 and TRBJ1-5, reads KAGVTQTPRYLIKTRGQQVTLSCSPISGHRSVSWYQQTPGQGLQFLFEYFSETQRNKGNFPGRFSGRQFSNSRSEMNVSTLELGDSALYLCASSSSGGANQPQHFGDGTRLSIL.

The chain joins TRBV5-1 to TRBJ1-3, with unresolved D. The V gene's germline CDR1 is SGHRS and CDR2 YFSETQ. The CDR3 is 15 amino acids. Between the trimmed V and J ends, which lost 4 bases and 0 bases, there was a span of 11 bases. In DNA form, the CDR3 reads TGCGCCAGCAGCCACGGACGGACCTCTGGAAACACCATATATTTT. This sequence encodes CASSHGRTSGNTIYF.

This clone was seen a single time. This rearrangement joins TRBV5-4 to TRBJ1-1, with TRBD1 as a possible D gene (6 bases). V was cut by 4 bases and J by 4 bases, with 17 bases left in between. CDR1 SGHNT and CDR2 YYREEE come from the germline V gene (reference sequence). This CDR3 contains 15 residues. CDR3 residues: CASSGDMGGITEAFF. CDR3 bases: TGTGCCAGCAGCGGGGACATGGGAGGGATCACTGAAGCTTTCTTT.

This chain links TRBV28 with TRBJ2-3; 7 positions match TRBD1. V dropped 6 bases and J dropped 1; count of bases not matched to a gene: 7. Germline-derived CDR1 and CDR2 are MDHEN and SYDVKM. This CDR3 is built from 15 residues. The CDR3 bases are TGTGCCAGCAGCGAACAGGGGAAGGGCACAGATACGCAGTATTTT. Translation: CASSEQGKGTDTQYF.

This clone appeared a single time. The CDR3 region is CASSLRRPKYNEQFF. CDR3 nucleotide sequence: TGTGCCAGCAGCTTACGACGACCAAAATACAATGAGCAGTTCTTC. The chain combines TRBV13 with TRBJ2-1; D not certain. The CDR3 consists of 15 residues. The germline V gene has CDR1 PRHDT and CDR2 FYEKMQ (reference sequence). V gave up 2 bases and J gave up 4 bases, with 12 bases separating them.

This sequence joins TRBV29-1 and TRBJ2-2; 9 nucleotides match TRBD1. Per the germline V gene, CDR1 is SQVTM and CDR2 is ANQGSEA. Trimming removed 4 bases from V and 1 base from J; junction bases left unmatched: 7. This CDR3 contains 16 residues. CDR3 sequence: CSVVSADRGNTGELFF. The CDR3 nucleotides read TGCAGCGTTGTATCGGCGGACAGGGGGAACACCGGGGAGCTGTTTTTT.

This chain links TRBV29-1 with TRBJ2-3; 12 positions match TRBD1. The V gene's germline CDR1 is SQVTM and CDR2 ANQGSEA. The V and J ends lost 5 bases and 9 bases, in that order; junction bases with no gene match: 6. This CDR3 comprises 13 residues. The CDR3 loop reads CSVKGQGAGTQYF. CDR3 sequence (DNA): TGCAGCGTTAAGGGACAGGGGGCTGGAACGCAGTATTTT.

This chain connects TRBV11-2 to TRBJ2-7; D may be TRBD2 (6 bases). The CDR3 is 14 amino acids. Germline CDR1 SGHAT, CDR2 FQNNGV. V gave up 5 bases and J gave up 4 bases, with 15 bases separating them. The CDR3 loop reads CASSPGGGSYEQYF. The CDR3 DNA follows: TGTGCCAGCAGCCCGGGTGGGGGGAGTTACGAGCAGTACTTC.

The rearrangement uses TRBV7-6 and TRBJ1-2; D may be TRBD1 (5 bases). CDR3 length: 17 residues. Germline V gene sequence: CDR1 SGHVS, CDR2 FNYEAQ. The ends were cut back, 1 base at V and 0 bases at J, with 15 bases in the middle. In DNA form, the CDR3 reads TGTGCCAGCAGCTTAGGGGGGGTCAGAGCTTCTAACTATGGCTACACCTTC. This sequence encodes CASSLGGVRASNYGYTF. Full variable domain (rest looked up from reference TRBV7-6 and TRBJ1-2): GAGVSQSPRYKVTKRGQDVALRCDPISGHVSLYWYRQALGQGPEFLTYFNYEAQQDKSGLPNDRFSAERPEGSISTLTIQRTEQRDSAMYRCASSLGGVRASNYGYTFGSGTRLTVV.

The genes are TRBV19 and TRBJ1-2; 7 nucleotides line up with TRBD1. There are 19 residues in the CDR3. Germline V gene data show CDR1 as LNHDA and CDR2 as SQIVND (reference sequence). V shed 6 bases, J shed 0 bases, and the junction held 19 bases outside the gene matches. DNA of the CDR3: TGTGCCAGTAGAACTATCGAAGACAGGGAAGGTCGAACTAACTATGGCTACACCTTC. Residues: CASRTIEDREGRTNYGYTF.

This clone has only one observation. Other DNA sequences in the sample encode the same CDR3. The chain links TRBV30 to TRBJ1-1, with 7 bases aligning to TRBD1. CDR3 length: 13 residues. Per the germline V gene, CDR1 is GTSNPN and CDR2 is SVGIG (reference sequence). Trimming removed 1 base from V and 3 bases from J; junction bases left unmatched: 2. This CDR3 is CAWSGDSYTEAFF. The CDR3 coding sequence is TGTGCCTGGAGTGGGGACAGCTACACTGAAGCTTTCTTT.